The sample holds a few counts of the clone carrying this TCR beta chain. The V gene's germline CDR1 is LGHNA and CDR2 YNFKEQ. The J segment lost 8 bases and the V segment lost 2 bases, leaving 13 bases of the junction unmatched. The CDR3 sequence is 16 residues long. Authors' data handling: Researchers report that nucleated cell counts were estimated from reference gene primer amplification. Libraries were prepared by immunoSEQ multiplex PCR; TCRdb keeps only in-frame clonotypes and omits some of them. V and J calls and clone size are as listed in that table; D and trimming were resolved from the DNA. Here the sample spans some 67,000 clones, around nine tenths being singletons. The source of the sample is a study of blood T cell repertoires in COVID-19.

The V gene is TRBV4-2, the J gene TRBJ1-2, with 8 bases identical to TRBD1. This clonotype originated in a woman under 30 with acute or convalescent COVID-19. Sequencing used peripheral blood. The CDR3 DNA sequence: TGTGCCAGCAGCCAATCGGCGACAGGGGCCATCAGGGGCTACACCTTC. The encoded protein is CASSQSATGAIRGYTF.